Below, 17 T cell receptor beta chains from the same sample are listed, as sequenced in a study of OX40 agonist ivuxolimab in advanced cancers. Profiled with immunoSEQ multiplex PCR; TCRdb holds only in-frame clones, not every one. This table holds roughly 46,000 clones, 82% found once. The input for sequencing was CD4+ or CD8+ T cells sorted from blood, taken in a trial of the OX40 agonist ivuxolimab. The receptor source for this set is an adult with an advanced solid tumor such as melanoma, head and neck, liver or kidney cancer.

The chain employs TRBV21-1 and TRBJ1-1. TRBV21-1 represents a pseudogene. CDR3 length: 15 residues. CDR3 nucleotide sequence: TGTGCCAGCAGCAAAGTTCGACGTGGGAACACTGAAGCTTTCTTT. This gives the protein CASSKVRRGNTEAFF.

The chain links TRBV2 to TRBJ2-2; 7 bases are a match to TRBD2. The ends lost 8 bases at V and 0 bases at J; junction bases unmatched: 15. Germline CDR1 reads SNHLY; CDR2 reads FYNNEI. The CDR3 contains 18 residues. CDR3 coding DNA: TGTGCCAGCGGTGGGAGTCGGAGCGGGACCACGAACACCGGGGAGCTGTTTTTT. Its translation is CASGGSRSGTTNTGELFF.

V is TRBV2 and J is TRBJ2-1; TRBD1 matches at 8 bases. CDR1 and CDR2 from the germline V gene are SNHLY and FYNNEI. Trimming cost V 10 bases and J 4 bases; bases outside gene matches: 9. This CDR3 comprises 14 residues. In DNA, the CDR3 is TGTGCCACCCGTCCCGGGACAGGTTACAATGAGCAGTTCTTC. Translated, it gives CATRPGTGYNEQFF.

The chain couples TRBV12-1 to TRBJ1-5. TRBV12-1 is designated a pseudogene. CDR3 size: 15 residues. CDR3: CASRGVREGNQPQHF. The CDR3 DNA sequence: TGTGCCAGCAGGGGTGTTAGGGAAGGGAATCAGCCCCAGCATTTT.

The chain combines TRBV27 with TRBJ2-7; D is unresolved. The CDR3 has 14 amino acids. V shed 10 bases and J shed 0 bases, with 16 bases lying between them. Per germline, CDR1 MNHEY and CDR2 SMNVEV (reference sequence). The CDR3 is CATKNTVGSYEQYF. The CDR3 DNA sequence: TGTGCCACCAAAAATACCGTGGGCTCCTACGAGCAGTACTTC.

This chain uses TRBV5-4 with TRBJ1-2; D is undetermined. Germline-derived CDR1 and CDR2 are SGHNT and YYREEE (reference sequence). V was shortened by 1 base and J by 3 bases, with 1 base between the two germline ends. There are 11 residues in the CDR3. CDR3 loop: CASSLYYGYTF. The CDR3 coding sequence is TGTGCCAGCAGCTTGTACTATGGCTACACCTTC.

This rearrangement joins TRBV7-2 to TRBJ2-3; D is uncertain. The CDR3 is 13 residues long. V lost 1 base to trimming and J lost 6 bases, with 8 bases between them. CDR1 is SGHTA and CDR2 is FQGNSA in the germline V gene. CDR3 nucleotide sequence: TGTGCCAGCAGCTTAGTAAGCGTGGATACGCAGTATTTT. Translating gives CASSLVSVDTQYF.

This clone was seen a few times. This chain connects TRBV7-7 to TRBJ2-3; TRBD2 might be the D (5 bases). The germline CDR1 and CDR2 sequences are SSHAT and FNYEAQ (reference sequence). CDR3 length equals 14 residues. V gave up 4 bases and J gave up 8 bases, with 16 bases separating them. CDR3 DNA sequence: TGTGCCAGCAGCTCCACCCCGGGGTTTGGTACGCAGTATTTT. Translation gives CASSSTPGFGTQYF. Filled out from reference TRBV7-7 and TRBJ2-3, the complete variable domain reads GAGVSQSPRYKVTKRGQDVTLRCDPISSHATLYWYQQALGQGPEFLTYFNYEAQPDKSGLPSDRFSAERPEGSISTLTIQRTEQRDSAMYRCASSSTPGFGTQYFGPGTRLTVL.

The CDR3 DNA sequence: TGTGCCAGCAGCTTACGGGGGCAGGGGCTCCAAGAGACCCAGTACTTC. This codes for CASSLRGQGLQETQYF. This chain joins TRBV7-6 and TRBJ2-5, with D perhaps given as TRBD1 or TRBD2 (6 bases each). V dropped 2 bases and J dropped 1 base, with 14 bases sitting between them. The V gene's germline CDR1 is SGHVS and CDR2 FNYEAQ. The CDR3 is 16 residues long.

The J gene is TRBJ1-2, the V gene TRBV18; 7 positions match TRBD1. Germline CDR1 KGHSH, CDR2 LQKENI. After removal of 6 bases from V and 4 bases from J, the junction contained 8 bases not matched to a gene. The CDR3 sequence is 14 residues long. The CDR3 reads CASSPEGTVYGYTF. The CDR3 DNA is TGTGCCAGCTCGCCAGAGGGGACAGTCTATGGCTACACCTTC. Together with reference TRBV18 and TRBJ1-2, the CDR3 gives the full variable domain: NAGVMQNPRHLVRRRGQEARLRCSPMKGHSHVYWYRQLPEEGLKFMVYLQKENIIDESGMPKERFSAEFPKEGPSILRIQQVVRGDSAAYFCASSPEGTVYGYTFGSGTRLTVV.

The rearrangement joins TRBV5-5 to TRBJ1-1; D not resolved. Germline V lookup: CDR1 SGHKS, CDR2 YYEKEE (reference sequence). The CDR3 is 14 residues long. The V end was cut by 0 bases, the J end by 6 bases, with 12 bases between. In DNA form, the CDR3 reads TGTGCCAGCAGCTTGGCGGCGGTTTCGGCTGAAGCTTTCTTT. Protein sequence: CASSLAAVSAEAFF. Filled out from reference TRBV5-5 and TRBJ1-1, the complete variable domain reads DAGVTQSPTHLIKTRGQQVTLRCSPISGHKSVSWYQQVLGQGPQFIFQYYEKEERGRGNFPDRFSARQFPNYSSELNVNALLLGDSALYLCASSLAAVSAEAFFGQGTRLTVV.

The chain links TRBV6-1 to TRBJ2-7, with TRBD1 matching 7 bases. The CDR3 contains 14 residues. Germline lookup yields CDR1 MNHNS and CDR2 SASEGT. Trimming removed 10 bases from V and 3 bases from J; junction bases left unmatched: 12. This chain's CDR3 is CATYPLTGSYEQYF. The CDR3 nucleotides read TGTGCCACCTACCCGCTGACAGGGAGCTACGAGCAGTACTTC.

This clone occurred a few times. The chain joins TRBV7-2 to TRBJ2-3; perhaps TRBD2 as D (5 bases). V dropped 6 bases and J dropped 0 bases, with 13 bases sitting between them. CDR3 size: 15 residues. Per germline, CDR1 SGHTA and CDR2 FQGNSA. The CDR3 bases are TGTGCCAGCAGGTCCCTAGCATACAGCACAGATACGCAGTATTTT. Encoded protein: CASRSLAYSTDTQYF. Full variable domain (rest looked up from reference TRBV7-2 and TRBJ2-3): GAGVSQSPSNKVTEKGKDVELRCDPISGHTALYWYRQSLGQGLEFLIYFQGNSAPDKSGLPSDRFSAERTGGSVSTLTIQRTQQEDSAVYLCASRSLAYSTDTQYFGPGTRLTVL.

V and J are TRBV21-1 and TRBJ1-2. TRBV21-1 is given as a pseudogene. CDR3 length: 12 amino acids. The CDR3 loop is CASSKVTGGYTF. CDR3 DNA sequence: TGTGCCAGCAGCAAAGTGACCGGTGGCTACACCTTC.

This sequence joins TRBV6-5 and TRBJ1-1; weak D call: TRBD1 (5 bases). The V and J ends lost 5 bases and 7 bases respectively, with 14 bases between them. Looked up from germline, CDR1 is MNHEY and CDR2 is SVGAGI. CDR3 length: 13 residues. CDR3 bases: TGTGCCAGCAGTCTCGGAGGCGGGGGTGAAGCTTTCTTT. Translated, it gives CASSLGGGGEAFF.

The chain carries TRBV6-1 and TRBJ2-2; tentatively, D is TRBD2 (5 bases). With 6 bases removed from V and 2 bases from J, the gap between germline ends came to 10 bases. CDR3 size: 14 residues. Germline CDR1 is MNHNS and CDR2 is SASEGT. This CDR3 is CASRTTLNTGELFF. CDR3 coding DNA: TGTGCCAGCAGGACTACTTTAAACACCGGGGAGCTGTTTTTT.

J is TRBJ1-2 and V is TRBV30, with unresolved D. CDR3 length equals 14 residues. V was shortened by 0 bases and J by 2 bases, with 10 bases between the two germline ends. The germline V gene has CDR1 GTSNPN and CDR2 SVGIG (reference sequence). The CDR3 is CAWSVISLNYGYTF. The CDR3 nucleotides read TGTGCCTGGAGTGTAATTTCTCTAAACTATGGCTACACCTTC.